A single sample is the source of the 27 T cell receptor beta chains below, sequenced in a study of shared clonotypes between healthy human individuals. The protocol was immunoSEQ multiplex PCR, while the TCRdb copy is restricted to in-frame clones and leaves out a portion. This sample has 2 million to 3 million clones, with approximately 93% found just once. Sequenced sample: naive CD4+ T cells from PBMCs. Subset meaning: CD45RA+ positively selected. The receptor source for this set is a man aged 18-30 years in good health. Some clones in this sample may be carry-over from other donors' samples.

The gene calls are TRBV2 and TRBJ1-1, with 8 bases that match TRBD1. The CDR3 sequence is 15 residues long. Germline lookup yields CDR1 SNHLY and CDR2 FYNNEI. V lost 7 bases to trimming and J lost 4 bases; unmatched junction nucleotides: 11. The CDR3 here is CASNQQGEWGTEAFF. The CDR3 coding sequence is TGTGCCAGCAACCAACAGGGGGAGTGGGGCACTGAAGCTTTCTTT.

This sequence joins TRBV4-1 and TRBJ1-4; 10 bases align to TRBD1. V trimming: 3 bases; J trimming: 15 bases; junction bases outside the gene matches: 13. CDR1 is MGHRA, CDR2 YSYEKL, per germline. This CDR3 is built from 15 residues. CDR3 in amino acids: CASSQVGDRGRRLFF. CDR3 nucleotides: TGCGCCAGCAGCCAGGTAGGGGACAGGGGCCGTCGTTTGTTTTTT.

The chain recombines TRBV9 with TRBJ2-7; 14 positions agree with TRBD2. The CDR3 contains 16 residues. Trimming took 4 bases from V and 5 from J; bases not matched to a gene: 8. CDR1 SGDLS and CDR2 YYNGEE come from the germline V gene. CDR3 sequence: CASSTGLAGDPHEQYF. The DNA for the CDR3 is TGTGCCAGCAGCACGGGACTAGCGGGAGATCCCCACGAGCAGTACTTC.

The rearrangement links TRBV2 to TRBJ2-7; D is undetermined. The CDR3 totals 11 residues. The germline V gene has CDR1 SNHLY and CDR2 FYNNEI. Trimming took 7 bases from V and 3 from J, leaving 7 bases between them. CDR3 DNA sequence: TGTGCCAGCATGGCCCGCTACGAGCAGTACTTC. This encodes CASMARYEQYF.

V and J are TRBV27 and TRBJ2-1; D is unresolved. The CDR3 spans 15 residues. V gave up 5 bases and J gave up 7 bases, with 18 bases separating them. Per germline, CDR1 MNHEY and CDR2 SMNVEV (reference sequence). The CDR3 nucleotides read TGTGCCAGCAGTCCACCCCCTACCCGGGTGAATGAGCAGTTCTTC. Protein: CASSPPPTRVNEQFF.

This clone showed up just once. This rearrangement joins TRBV7-9 to TRBJ2-3; D is perhaps TRBD2 (6 bases). V shed 5 bases and J shed 0 bases, with 12 bases lying between them. The CDR3 extends over 15 amino acids. Germline loops: CDR1 SEHNR, CDR2 FQNEAQ (reference sequence). This chain's CDR3 is CASSTRGASTDTQYF. DNA of the CDR3: TGTGCCAGCAGCACCCGCGGGGCTAGCACAGATACGCAGTATTTT.

The CDR3 sequence is CATSSRNTGELFF. In DNA form, the CDR3 reads TGTGCCACCAGTTCGCGGAACACCGGGGAGCTGTTTTTT. This chain connects TRBV15 to TRBJ2-2; D remains unclear. The CDR3 is 13 amino acids. The V gene's germline CDR1 is LNHNV and CDR2 YYDKDF (reference sequence). With 6 bases removed from V and 1 base from J, the gap between germline ends came to 6 bases.

The chain employs TRBV30 and TRBJ1-1; D gene unclear. V lost 3 bases, J lost 7 bases, and 12 bases lay in between. There are 12 residues in the CDR3. CDR1 is GTSNPN, CDR2 SVGIG, per germline (reference sequence). This CDR3 is CAWRGIRREAFF. The CDR3 nucleotides read TGTGCCTGGAGGGGGATTAGACGTGAAGCTTTCTTT. Supplemented by reference TRBV30 and TRBJ1-1, the full variable domain reads SQTIHQWPATLVQPVGSPLSLECTVEGTSNPNLYWYRQAAGRGLQLLFYSVGIGQISSEVPQNLSASRPQDRQFILSSKKLLLSDSGFYLCAWRGIRREAFFGQGTRLTVV.

This chain joins TRBV9 and TRBJ1-1, with unresolved D. V was cut by 0 bases and J by 6 bases, with 12 bases left in between. Germline V gene sequence: CDR1 SGDLS, CDR2 YYNGEE. The CDR3 totals 14 residues. CDR3 loop: CASSVDLGYSEAFF. CDR3 DNA sequence: TGTGCCAGCAGCGTAGATCTGGGTTACTCTGAAGCTTTCTTT.

The count of this clone is one. This sequence joins TRBV6-4 and TRBJ2-1, with D perhaps TRBD1 (5 bases). V was clipped by 3 bases and J by 8 bases, with 20 bases between them. The length of the CDR3 is 16 residues. The germline gives CDR1 MRHNA, CDR2 SNTAGT. CDR3 in DNA: TGTGCCAGCAGTGAGAGTTTCGGTTCAGGGTACCATGAGCAGTTCTTC. Translating it yields CASSESFGSGYHEQFF.

The chain couples TRBV28 to TRBJ2-1; the match to TRBD2 covers 7 bases. CDR3 size: 15 residues. Germline values: CDR1 MDHEN, CDR2 SYDVKM. Trimming cost V 7 bases and J 4 bases; bases outside gene matches: 10. For the CDR3, the DNA is TGTGCCAGCAAATTTAAGCGGGGCCCGTACAATGAGCAGTTCTTC. This codes for CASKFKRGPYNEQFF.

This chain links TRBV18 with TRBJ2-2, with D possibly being TRBD2 (5 bases). The CDR3 has 18 amino acids. Looked up from germline, CDR1 is KGHSH and CDR2 is LQKENI. V lost 2 bases and J lost 5, with 21 bases in between. CDR3 DNA: TGTGCCAGCTCACCAGCTGGAGCCTCGGGGTTCGTGACCGGGGAGCTGTTTTTT. This translates into CASSPAGASGFVTGELFF.

J is TRBJ1-2 and V is TRBV15; no reliable D call. Germline CDR1 LNHNV, CDR2 YYDKDF (reference sequence). Trimming took off 5 bases at V and 0 bases at J, with 13 bases between the two ends. The CDR3 has 15 residues. DNA for the CDR3: TGTGCCACCAGCTGGGCGACTGGGCCTAACTATGGCTACACCTTC. Translation gives CATSWATGPNYGYTF.

Regarding this clone: Other nucleotide sequences from this sample produce the same CDR3. CDR3 sequence: CASSLEGRTNEKLFF. DNA of the CDR3: TGTGCCAGCAGCTTAGAGGGACGGACTAATGAAAAACTGTTTTTT. The chain recombines TRBV7-9 with TRBJ1-4, with a weak D call TRBD1 (5 bases). Germline V gene lookup returns CDR1 SEHNR and CDR2 FQNEAQ (reference sequence). Deletions cut 1 base from V and 2 bases from J, with 8 bases between. The CDR3 runs 15 residues. The full variable domain, its missing parts supplied by reference TRBV7-9 and TRBJ1-4, is DTGVSQNPRHKITKRGQNVTFRCDPISEHNRLYWYRQTLGQGPEFLTYFQNEAQLEKSRLLSDRFSAERPKGSFSTLEIQRTEQGDSAMYLCASSLEGRTNEKLFFGSGTQLSVL.

The J gene is TRBJ1-1, the V gene TRBV5-6; D possibly corresponds to TRBD1 (6 bases). The CDR3 contains 16 residues. Trimming shortened V by 1 base and J by 4 bases, and 17 bases separated the two germline ends. CDR1 is SGHDT and CDR2 is YYEEEE in the germline V gene. CDR3 in amino acids: CASSLTGGIIGTEAFF. DNA of the CDR3: TGTGCCAGCAGCTTGACGGGGGGCATCATCGGCACTGAAGCTTTCTTT. Together with reference TRBV5-6 and TRBJ1-1, the CDR3 gives the full variable domain: DAGVTQSPTHLIKTRGQQVTLRCSPKSGHDTVSWYQQALGQGPQFIFQYYEEEERQRGNFPDRFSGHQFPNYSSELNVNALLLGDSALYLCASSLTGGIIGTEAFFGQGTRLTVV.

The rearrangement joins TRBV5-1 to TRBJ1-4, with 7 bases aligning to TRBD1. V shed 7 bases, J shed 3 bases, and the junction held 6 bases outside the gene matches. Germline V gives CDR1 SGHRS, CDR2 YFSETQ. This CDR3 comprises 14 residues. This chain's CDR3 is CASGPGTANEKLFF. CDR3 in DNA: TGCGCCAGCGGACCCGGGACAGCTAATGAAAAACTGTTTTTT.

The V gene is TRBV25-1, the J gene TRBJ2-1; either TRBD1 or TRBD2 may supply D (5 bases each). Trimming cost V 6 bases and J 0 bases, with 12 bases left between them. Per the germline V gene, CDR1 is MGHDK and CDR2 is SYGVNS. This CDR3 spans 15 amino acids. The CDR3 region is CASSEEGSSYNEQFF. The CDR3 nucleotides read TGTGCCAGCAGCGAAGAGGGGAGCTCCTACAATGAGCAGTTCTTC.

This clone was counted once. V is TRBV5-4 and J is TRBJ2-7; D is uncertain. CDR1 is SGHNT and CDR2 is YYREEE in the germline V gene (reference sequence). The V end was cut by 2 bases, the J end by 4 bases, with 7 bases between. This CDR3 comprises 12 residues. In DNA form, the CDR3 reads TGTGCCAGCAGCTTAAAAGATTACGAGCAGTACTTC. Its protein is CASSLKDYEQYF.

Concerning this clone itself: In the same sample, other DNA sequences code for this CDR3. The chain joins TRBV6-5 to TRBJ2-1, with unresolved D. Trimming took off 0 bases at V and 5 bases at J, with 2 bases between the two ends. CDR3 length: 12 residues. Germline CDR1 is MNHEY and CDR2 is SVGAGI. CDR3 nucleotides: TGTGCCAGCAGTTACTCTAACAATGAGCAGTTCTTC. This codes for CASSYSNNEQFF.

This sequence joins TRBV7-2 and TRBJ1-3; a possible D gene is TRBD1 (5 bases). CDR3 length equals 16 residues. Germline lookup yields CDR1 SGHTA and CDR2 FQGNSA. With 2 bases removed from V and 4 bases from J, the gap between germline ends came to 15 bases. The CDR3 protein is CASSLISGGRGNTIYF. The CDR3 DNA reads as TGTGCCAGCAGCTTAATTTCGGGGGGAAGGGGAAACACCATATATTTT.

The chain is built from TRBV19 and TRBJ1-2; D remains unclear. The CDR3 consists of 14 residues. Germline CDR1 is LNHDA and CDR2 is SQIVND (reference sequence). V dropped 3 bases and J dropped 3 bases, with 11 bases sitting between them. CDR3 in DNA: TGTGCCAGTAGTATGCCCCGCAGCTACTATGGCTACACCTTC. This encodes CASSMPRSYYGYTF.

The chain has TRBV5-1 and TRBJ2-5; a possible D gene is TRBD1 (5 bases). Trimming removed 2 bases from V and 3 bases from J, with 11 bases in between. Germline V gene lookup returns CDR1 SGHRS and CDR2 YFSETQ. The CDR3 runs to 14 residues. Here the CDR3 DNA reads TGCGCCAGCAGCTTTGGACACGGAGAAGAGACCCAGTACTTC. Translation: CASSFGHGEETQYF.

This chain connects TRBV27 to TRBJ2-5; D gene unclear. CDR3 length equals 14 residues. V was trimmed by 5 bases and J by 5 bases, leaving 15 bases between them. The V gene's germline CDR1 is MNHEY and CDR2 SMNVEV (reference sequence). The CDR3 bases are TGTGCCAGCAGTCCCTCGGCCCCCGCGGAGACCCAGTACTTC. Encoded protein: CASSPSAPAETQYF.

V gene TRBV7-2 combines with J gene TRBJ2-1, with a tentative D call TRBD1 (6 bases). This CDR3 is 15 amino acids long. Trimming took 3 bases from V and 4 from J, leaving 13 bases between them. Germline V gives CDR1 SGHTA, CDR2 FQGNSA. The CDR3 bases are TGTGCCAGCAGCTTGATGTCAGGGGCTTACAATGAGCAGTTCTTC. It encodes CASSLMSGAYNEQFF.

The table lists this clone with a count of one. The chain has TRBV15 and TRBJ2-2, with no clear D. CDR3 size: 16 residues. Between the trimmed V and J ends, which lost 0 bases and 6 bases, there was a span of 14 bases. Per germline, CDR1 LNHNV and CDR2 YYDKDF (reference sequence). The CDR3 DNA reads as TGTGCCACCAGCAGAGATAAATGGGCTTCTGCCGGGGAGCTGTTTTTT. Its translation is CATSRDKWASAGELFF.

This rearrangement joins TRBV28 to TRBJ1-4; 7 nucleotides line up with TRBD1. CDR3 length: 14 residues. Per germline, CDR1 MDHEN and CDR2 SYDVKM. Trimming cost V 5 bases and J 8 bases; bases outside gene matches: 8. The CDR3 bases are TGTGCCAGCAGTCAAAACAGGGGTTGGGAAAAACTGTTTTTT. Protein: CASSQNRGWEKLFF.

The chain links TRBV2 to TRBJ2-7; 8 bases fit TRBD1. Germline V lookup: CDR1 SNHLY, CDR2 FYNNEI. V shed 7 bases and J 8 bases; nucleotides not matched to a gene: 13. The CDR3 covers 14 residues. CDR3 nucleotides: TGTGCCAGCACAGCGACAGGGGAAGGTACGCAGCAGTACTTC. Translated, it gives CASTATGEGTQQYF.